The next 11 T cell receptor beta chains were all read from a single sample in a study of blood T cells in healthy people across ages. Then a second PCR, running roughly 7 to 11 cycles, was carried out with a sample-barcoded 5' primer and a J-beta primer mix. One entry per CDR3 protein, called by TCRdb with MiXCR from the 5' RACE reads. This table holds about 500,000 distinct CDR3 sequences, 24% found once. The same data also contributed to another study, on T cells of mothers and their children.

The sample consisted of blood. Receptor source: a boy between 10 and 17 years old in good health.

The chain links TRBV10-3 to TRBJ1-1; D is uncertain. The V end lost 7 bases, the J end lost 0 bases, and 9 bases lay between the germline ends. The CDR3 runs 13 residues. Per germline, CDR1 ENHRY and CDR2 SYGVKD. DNA of the CDR3: TGTGCCATCACCGACGGATTGAACACTGAAGCTTTCTTT. Translation gives CAITDGLNTEAFF.

This chain joins TRBV7-9 and TRBJ2-5; TRBD2 matches 16 bases. The J call may be incorrect, as the DNA end agrees better with TRBJ2-1. The germline CDR1 and CDR2 sequences are SEHNR and FQNEAQ (reference sequence). This CDR3 region has 14 residues. The CDR3 sequence is CASTSGTSGGEQFF. DNA of the CDR3: TGTGCCAGTACTTCCGGGACTAGCGGGGGGGAACAGTTCTTC.

The chain employs TRBV28 and TRBJ1-2; D unclear. The V end lost 11 bases, the J end lost 8 bases, and 15 bases lay between the germline ends. The length of the CDR3 is 11 residues. Per germline, CDR1 MDHEN and CDR2 SYDVKM. CDR3: CAVGFINGYTF. The CDR3 coding sequence is TGTGCCGTCGGGTTTATCAACGGCTACACCTTC.

About this clonotype itself: The junction shows a germline mismatch at one end, possibly a read error. The chain is built from TRBV6-5 and TRBJ2-5; TRBD1 matches at 7 bases. The CDR3 runs to 14 residues. CDR1 and CDR2 from the germline V gene are MNHEY and SVGAGI. For the CDR3, the DNA is TGTGCTAGCAGTTACTTTGGGGACAGCTACGGGCAGTACTTC. The encoded protein is CASSYFGDSYGQYF.

The J gene is TRBJ2-1, the V gene TRBV6-1; 11 bases match TRBD2. Germline CDR1 reads MNHNS; CDR2 reads SASEGT. The CDR3 consists of 18 residues. The ends lost 7 bases at V and 0 bases at J; junction bases unmatched: 11. CDR3 in amino acids: CASIAASGGMSSYNEQFF. CDR3 sequence (DNA): TGTGCCAGCATCGCAGCTAGCGGGGGGATGAGCTCCTACAATGAGCAGTTCTTC.

This clonotype turned up a few times. This sequence joins TRBV12-3 or TRBV12-4 and TRBJ2-7, with D perhaps TRBD1 (5 bases). The CDR3 consists of 14 residues. The V end was cut by 5 bases, the J end by 9 bases, with 20 bases between. DNA for the CDR3: TGTGCCAGCAGTCCCTCGACAGCACCTACGGGGCAGTACTTC. Translated: CASSPSTAPTGQYF.

The chain links TRBV20-1 to TRBJ1-2; TRBD1 matches 7 bases. Per germline, CDR1 DFQATT and CDR2 SNEGSKA (reference sequence). J was trimmed by 2 bases and V by 2 bases; bases with no gene match: 8. This CDR3 has 15 residues. CDR3 sequence: CSARPIGQENYGYTF. Here the CDR3 DNA reads TGCAGTGCTAGACCGATCGGACAGGAGAACTATGGCTACACCTTC.

Concerning this clonotype itself: Mismatch with germline at one junction end may stem from a read error. CDR3 coding DNA: TGTGCCAGCACCTCAAAGGTGACAGATACACAGTATTTT. This codes for CASTSKVTDTQYF. This chain connects TRBV12-3 or TRBV12-4 to TRBJ2-3; a possible D gene is TRBD1 (5 bases). There are 13 residues in the CDR3.

The table lists this clonotype with many counts. The chain has TRBV6-4 and TRBJ1-2; maybe TRBD1 (5 bases). In germline, CDR1 is MRHNA, CDR2 SNTAGT. Trimming cost V 0 bases and J 7 bases, with 12 bases left between them. The CDR3 runs 14 residues. For the CDR3, the DNA is TGTGCCAGCAGTGACTCTCCAGGGAGTGGTGGCTACACCTTC. This translates into CASSDSPGSGGYTF.

This clonotype was seen only a few times. The chain combines TRBV9 with TRBJ2-5; possible D gene TRBD1, 6 bases. The assigned J gene may be wrong: the sequence end matches TRBJ2-1 better. The CDR3 totals 15 residues. CDR1 and CDR2 from the germline V gene are SGDLS and YYNGEE. CDR3 residues: CASSVGGRGTVEQFF. CDR3 bases: TGTGCCAGCAGCGTAGGAGGCAGGGGCACAGTTGAGCAGTTCTTC.

This chain links TRBV9 with TRBJ2-5; TRBD1 agrees at 8 bases. Germline CDR1 reads SGDLS; CDR2 reads YYNGEE. V was clipped by 4 bases and J by 10 bases; unmatched bases: 15. The CDR3 length is 15 residues. The DNA for the CDR3 is TGTGCCAGCAGCCTCGACAGGGGCCAAAGGGGACTCCAGTACTTC. Protein product: CASSLDRGQRGLQYF.